These 25 T cell receptor beta chains share one sample of origin, sequenced in a study of T cells in Graves' hyperthyroidism and ophthalmopathy. Amplification of TCR beta CDR3 regions was performed using RNA transcripts as template. RT-PCR in the first round (using the HTBI primer set) targeted the TCR CDR3. TCRdb recomputed calls from the multiplex PCR reads with MiXCR, one row per CDR3 protein. The sample has over 700,000 distinct CDR3 sequences, roughly 40% seen once. The sequencing sample was made of blood. Receptors were obtained from a man aged 18 to 30 with Graves' hyperthyroidism.

Only one count was recorded for this clonotype. The gene calls are TRBV7-3 and TRBJ1-4; tentatively, D is TRBD1 (5 bases). The CDR3 has 16 amino acids. With 0 bases removed from V and 6 bases from J, the gap between germline ends came to 14 bases. CDR1 is SGHTA and CDR2 is FQGTGA in the germline V gene. The CDR3: CASSLTGAGFDEKLFF. The CDR3 bases are TGTGCCAGCAGCTTAACAGGGGCCGGGTTTGATGAAAAACTGTTTTTT. Variable domain in full (rest from reference TRBV7-3 and TRBJ1-4): GAGVSQTPSNKVTEKGKYVELRCDPISGHTALYWYRQSLGQGPEFLIYFQGTGAADDSGLPNDRFFAVRPEGSVSTLKIQRTERGDSAVYLCASSLTGAGFDEKLFFGSGTQLSVL.

The chain is built from TRBV7-6 and TRBJ2-5; 7 bases are shared with TRBD1. CDR1 and CDR2 (germline): SGHVS, FNYEAQ. The CDR3 totals 15 residues. V shed 1 base and J 5 bases; nucleotides not matched to a gene: 7. For the CDR3, the DNA is TGTGCCAGCAGCTTAGGGTTAGGGGGCTCGGAGACCCAGTACTTC. This gives the protein CASSLGLGGSETQYF.

The chain is built from TRBV4-1 and TRBJ1-5; the D gene is possibly TRBD1 (6 bases). Germline CDR1 is MGHRA and CDR2 is YSYEKL. Trimming pared 3 bases from V and 6 bases from J, leaving 12 bases between. The CDR3 is made up of 14 amino acids. For the CDR3, the DNA is TGCGCCAGCAGCCACGACAGGCCAAGTCAGCCCCAGCATTTT. This sequence encodes CASSHDRPSQPQHF.

With respect to this clonotype: Mismatch with germline at one junction end may stem from a read error. V gene TRBV5-5 combines with J gene TRBJ2-5, with D possibly being TRBD2 (6 bases). The CDR3 spans 14 residues. The germline CDR1 and CDR2 sequences are SGHKS and YYEKEE (reference sequence). The CDR3 DNA reads TGCGCCAGCAGATCCGGAGGGCCTGATGAGACCCAGTACTTC. Amino acids: CASRSGGPDETQYF.

In its sample, this clonotype was seen once. Since a much larger clone is just one base distant, this may be a read error. V gene TRBV19 combines with J gene TRBJ2-7; either TRBD1 or TRBD2 may fit D (5 bases each). The germline V and J ends were trimmed by 9 bases and 5 bases, with 20 bases remaining between them. The CDR3 sequence is 14 residues long. Germline-derived CDR1 and CDR2 are LNHDA and SQIVND (reference sequence). The CDR3 loop is CASSSDVRGNEQYF. For the CDR3, the DNA is TGTGCCAGCAGCTCTGACGTGAGGGGCAACGAGCAGTACTTC.

This clonotype was recorded once. The chain has TRBV9 and TRBJ2-2, with 8 bases aligning to TRBD2. The CDR3 has 19 amino acids. V shed 0 bases and J 0 bases; nucleotides not matched to a gene: 10. CDR1 is SGDLS and CDR2 is YYNGEE in the germline V gene. CDR3 sequence: CASSVAGLAGLANTGELFF. CDR3 nucleotide sequence: TGTGCCAGCAGCGTAGCTGGGCTAGCGGGCCTCGCGAACACCGGGGAGCTGTTTTTT.

This rearrangement joins TRBV9 to TRBJ1-1; possible D gene TRBD1, 5 bases. Germline CDR1 and CDR2: SGDLS and YYNGEE. The CDR3 runs to 14 residues. V lost 2 bases and J lost 7, with 15 bases in between. Written as DNA, the CDR3 is TGTGCCAGCAGCGTCCGAGGGGATGAGGATGAAGCTTTCTTT. Its protein is CASSVRGDEDEAFF.

As regards this clonotype: A much more abundant neighbour one base away suggests this may be a read error. The chain carries TRBV5-6 and TRBJ1-2; D ambiguous. The V gene's germline CDR1 is SGHDT and CDR2 YYEEEE. The CDR3 runs to 11 residues. Between the trimmed V and J ends, which lost 4 bases and 12 bases, there was a span of 13 bases. CDR3 protein: CASSQLEDHTF. The CDR3 DNA reads TGTGCCAGCAGCCAATTAGAGGACCACACCTTC.

This sequence joins TRBV7-2 and TRBJ2-1; no reliable D call. This CDR3 has 13 amino acids. Germline V gene lookup returns CDR1 SGHTA and CDR2 FQGNSA. V was clipped by 3 bases and J by 4 bases, with 7 bases between them. The CDR3 loop reads CASSFTIYNEQFF. CDR3 nucleotide sequence: TGTGCCAGCAGCTTTACGATTTACAATGAGCAGTTCTTC.

This clonotype was seen repeatedly, ten times or more. The chain carries TRBV5-6 and TRBJ1-1; D is uncertain. Germline values: CDR1 SGHDT, CDR2 YYEEEE. V was trimmed by 0 bases and J by 1 base, leaving 1 base between them. This CDR3 is built from 12 residues. CDR3 DNA sequence: TGTGCCAGCAGCTTGGCGAACACTGAAGCTTTCTTT. Protein: CASSLANTEAFF. Based on the CDR3 plus reference TRBV5-6 and TRBJ1-1, the full variable domain is DAGVTQSPTHLIKTRGQQVTLRCSPKSGHDTVSWYQQALGQGPQFIFQYYEEEERQRGNFPDRFSGHQFPNYSSELNVNALLLGDSALYLCASSLANTEAFFGQGTRLTVV.

This clonotype came up a few times. The rearrangement uses TRBV12-3 or TRBV12-4 and TRBJ2-7; 9 nucleotides agree with TRBD1. This CDR3 has 14 residues. V dropped 6 bases and J dropped 1; count of bases not matched to a gene: 4. The CDR3 DNA follows: TGTGCCAGCAGGGCCGGGACAGGGTCCTACGAGCAGTACTTC. This codes for CASRAGTGSYEQYF.

This chain uses TRBV27 with TRBJ1-5; a possible D gene is TRBD1 (5 bases). Deletions cut 1 base from V and 11 bases from J, with 9 bases between. Per germline, CDR1 MNHEY and CDR2 SMNVEV (reference sequence). The CDR3 sequence is 12 residues long. The CDR3 DNA is TGTGCCAGCAGTTTATTCGGGGGGTCCCAGCATTTT. It yields the protein CASSLFGGSQHF.

V and J are TRBV7-9 and TRBJ2-5; either TRBD1 or TRBD2 may fit D (6 bases each). Germline lookup yields CDR1 SEHNR and CDR2 FQNEAQ (reference sequence). The CDR3 length is 17 residues. Trimming left V 5 bases short and J 2 bases short, with 21 bases between. For the CDR3, the DNA is TGTGCCAGCAGCCAAAGGGGTGGGGGGACAACACAAGAGACCCAGTACTTC. Translating gives CASSQRGGGTTQETQYF.

The table lists this clonotype with a few counts. The chain is built from TRBV7-6 and TRBJ2-5, with 16 bases identical to TRBD2. The CDR3 spans 18 residues. Germline CDR1 and CDR2: SGHVS and FNYEAQ. After removal of 5 bases from V and 3 bases from J, the junction contained 9 bases not matched to a gene. CDR3 protein: CASSKDPGLAGGEETQYF. The CDR3 region has the DNA TGTGCCAGCAGCAAAGACCCGGGACTAGCGGGAGGGGAAGAGACCCAGTACTTC.

This clonotype was counted many times. J is TRBJ2-5 and V is TRBV10-3; tentatively, D is TRBD2 (5 bases). CDR3 length equals 12 residues. V lost 2 bases and J lost 5, with 6 bases in between. Germline assignment: CDR1 ENHRY and CDR2 SYGVKD. CDR3 region: CAISERGETQYF. As DNA, the CDR3 is TGTGCCATCAGTGAGAGAGGGGAGACCCAGTACTTC.

Concerning this clonotype: Given a much more abundant clone one base away, this may be a read error. This chain links TRBV20-1 with TRBJ1-2; D possibly corresponds to TRBD1 (5 bases). The ends were cut back, 0 bases at V and 5 bases at J, with 13 bases in the middle. The CDR3 extends over 14 amino acids. The germline CDR1 and CDR2 sequences are DFQATT and SNEGSKA (reference sequence). The CDR3 region has the DNA TGCAGTGCTAGAGACGGGGCAGGGCGGTATGGCTACACCTTC. This codes for CSARDGAGRYGYTF.

This clonotype was detected a few times. V usage is TRBV13 and J usage is TRBJ2-5, with 8 bases matching TRBD1. This CDR3 has 15 residues. J gave up 4 bases and V 5 bases, and 9 bases lay outside the gene matches. Germline values: CDR1 PRHDT, CDR2 FYEKMQ (reference sequence). The CDR3 spells CASSTRTGWAETQYF. The CDR3 region has the DNA TGTGCCAGCAGCACCCGGACAGGGTGGGCAGAGACCCAGTACTTC.

Points on this clonotype: The CDR3 ends on some other residue instead of the conserved phenylalanine or tryptophan, so this is likely a read error. The chain employs TRBV9 and TRBJ1-2; TRBD1 matches at 12 bases. In germline, CDR1 is SGDLS, CDR2 YYNGEE. The length of the CDR3 is 14 residues. Trimming removed 5 bases from V and 7 bases from J; junction bases left unmatched: 6. The CDR3: CASSYSGQGAGYTL. As DNA, the CDR3 is TGTGCCAGCAGTTACTCGGGACAGGGGGCTGGCTACACCCTC.

The chain is built from TRBV2 and TRBJ1-1; D might be TRBD1 (5 bases). Germline lookup yields CDR1 SNHLY and CDR2 FYNNEI. V was cut by 8 bases and J by 8 bases, with 12 bases left in between. The CDR3 length is 11 residues. The CDR3 DNA is TGTGCCAGCGTTGGGGGGTCGGAAGCTTTCTTT. This gives the protein CASVGGSEAFF.

This clonotype has only a few counts. The chain joins TRBV4-1 to TRBJ2-2; no clear D gene. The V gene lost 0 bases and the J gene lost 4 bases, with 9 bases spanning the gap. Germline values: CDR1 MGHRA, CDR2 YSYEKL. The CDR3 sequence is 15 residues long. The CDR3 reads CASSQDDTGTGELFF. DNA of the CDR3: TGCGCCAGCAGCCAAGATGACACGGGCACCGGGGAGCTGTTTTTT.

The chain uses TRBV25-1 and TRBJ2-6; D tentatively fits TRBD1 or TRBD2 (6 bases each). CDR1 is MGHDK, CDR2 SYGVNS, per germline. The CDR3 covers 16 residues. V lost 7 bases and J 0 bases, leaving 13 bases between the germline ends. DNA of the CDR3: TGTGCCAGCACCGGGGGCGGAATCTCTGGGGCCAACGTCCTGACTTTC. Translation gives CASTGGGISGANVLTF.

This clonotype showed up many times. The chain combines TRBV2 with TRBJ1-1; tentative D call: TRBD1 (6 bases). Per the germline V gene, CDR1 is SNHLY and CDR2 is FYNNEI. The germline V and J ends were trimmed by 8 bases and 0 bases, with 10 bases remaining between them. This CDR3 has 13 amino acids. DNA for the CDR3: TGTGCCAGCCTCGGACAGATGAACACTGAAGCTTTCTTT. Translating it yields CASLGQMNTEAFF.

This clonotype has at least ten counts. This chain joins TRBV7-9 and TRBJ2-7, with D perhaps TRBD1 (6 bases). The V end was cut by 10 bases, the J end by 1 base, with 20 bases between. This CDR3 spans 15 amino acids. CDR1 SEHNR and CDR2 FQNEAQ come from the germline V gene (reference sequence). The CDR3 DNA follows: TGTGCCACCGACACAGGGCTTTACGGATCCTACGAGCAGTACTTC. The encoded protein is CATDTGLYGSYEQYF.

The gene calls are TRBV9 and TRBJ2-2; 14 bases are shared with TRBD2. V gave up 4 bases and J gave up 4 bases; unmatched junction bases: 6. The CDR3 has 17 amino acids. In germline, CDR1 is SGDLS, CDR2 YYNGEE. CDR3 sequence reads: CASSSGLAGAVTGELFF. The DNA for the CDR3 is TGTGCCAGCAGCTCGGGACTAGCGGGAGCGGTCACCGGGGAGCTGTTTTTT.

The chain links TRBV19 to TRBJ1-1; no reliable D call. Germline-derived CDR1 and CDR2 are LNHDA and SQIVND (reference sequence). Trimming removed 1 base from V and 1 base from J, with 13 bases in between. The CDR3 totals 16 residues. The CDR3 DNA reads TGTGCCAGTAGTATAGGTGCGAGGGTGAAGAACACTGAAGCTTTCTTT. Its translation: CASSIGARVKNTEAFF.